One sample yielded the 4 T cell receptor beta chains listed below, sequenced in a study of molecular identifiers for immune sequencing clone quantification. TCRdb re-called the PCR reads through MiXCR, storing one row per CDR3 protein. The data show 40,000 or so distinct CDR3 sequences, less than 20% seen once. The sequenced sample was naive CD8+ T cells from blood, with Jurkat cell RNA spiked in. Described subset: FACS-sorted CD8+CD4-CCR7+CD45RA+ naive T cells. All receptors come from a human donor in good health. Some libraries in this study had Jurkat cell RNA spiked in.

This clonotype was counted ten times or more. The CDR3 coding sequence is TGTGCCATCAGTGAGAGTTCGGCGCTTGAGCAGTACTTC. Translating gives CAISESSALEQYF. V usage is TRBV10-3 and J usage is TRBJ2-7; D gene uncertain. The CDR3 is made up of 13 amino acids. Germline V gives CDR1 ENHRY, CDR2 SYGVKD. V was shortened by 2 bases and J by 7 bases, with 12 bases between the two germline ends.

About this clonotype: At one of its ends the junction is not consistent with the germline gene, which may arise from a read error. The V and J genes are TRBV29-1 and TRBJ1-1; D is uncertain. In germline, CDR1 is SQVTM, CDR2 ANQGSEA. The CDR3 extends over 14 amino acids. The CDR3 protein is CSVEALGIGTEAFF. CDR3 bases: TGCAGTGTTGAAGCCCTTGGGATAGGTACTGAAGCTTTCTTT.

Ten or more counts support this clonotype. The chain links TRBV6-2 or TRBV6-3 to TRBJ2-5, with 7 bases aligning to TRBD1. Per germline, CDR1 MNHEY and CDR2 SVGEGT. With V trimmed by 6 bases and J by 0 bases, 10 bases remained unmatched. This CDR3 is built from 16 residues. The CDR3 is CASRDPGTVYQETQYF. DNA of the CDR3: TGTGCCAGCAGGGACCCCGGGACAGTCTACCAAGAGACCCAGTACTTC.

At least ten counts were recorded for this clonotype. The V and J genes are TRBV20-1 and TRBJ1-1, with D unclear. Trimming took off 0 bases at V and 0 bases at J, with 11 bases between the two ends. This CDR3 has 15 amino acids. Germline V gene lookup returns CDR1 DFQATT and CDR2 SNEGSKA (reference sequence). The CDR3 DNA follows: TGCAGTGCTAGAGATCAAGGGTACATGAACACTGAAGCTTTCTTT. Amino acid sequence: CSARDQGYMNTEAFF.